This T cell receptor (beta chain) is drawn from a study of cytomegalovirus exposure and HLA in healthy donors. The CDR3 is made up of 14 amino acids. Looked up from germline, CDR1 is MDHEN and CDR2 is SYDVKM. The V and J ends lost 2 bases and 2 bases respectively, with 7 bases between them. The PCR used 60 Vbeta and 13 Jbeta primers. Data came from immunoSEQ multiplex PCR; TCRdb stores just in-frame clones and leaves some out. The sample holds about 130,000 clones, 80% seen once. The clonotype comes from a man younger than 45 in good health and CMV-seronegative. The rearrangement links TRBV28 to TRBJ1-5; possible D gene TRBD1, 6 bases. What was sequenced was PBMCs. Written as DNA, the CDR3 is TGTGCCAGCAGTTTAGAGGGGGGCAATCAGCCCCAGCATTTT. This codes for CASSLEGGNQPQHF.